This T cell receptor beta chain was identified in a study of CD8 T cells in ankylosing spondylitis. Overall study findings and caveats: Apparently characteristic of ankylosing spondylitis blood was a TCR beta motif (about 8 highly homologous variants). The authors reported significant enrichment of disease-linked clones in matched ankylosing spondylitis synovial fluid.

TCRdb itself ran the 5' RACE reads through MiXCR, one entry per CDR3 protein. The table includes some 46,000 distinct CDR3 sequences, 9.5% to 11% detected once. The CDR3 covers 14 residues. CDR1 is SGHRS and CDR2 is YFSETQ in the germline V gene. V dropped 3 bases and J dropped 1 base, with 10 bases sitting between them. The sample holds many counts of this clonotype. Its antigen is unidentified. The rearrangement joins TRBV5-1 to TRBJ1-1; D not resolved. The clonotype originates from a male donor with ankylosing spondylitis or in good health (not recorded which). The sequenced sample consisted of blood, either unsorted or a sorted T cell fraction (not recorded which). The CDR3 DNA is TGCGCCAGCAGCTCGGCCCAGCCGAACACTGAAGCTTTCTTT. As protein: CASSSAQPNTEAFF.